This record looks at one T cell receptor (beta chain) sequence and its context. Its target is not known. These data are taken from a study of CD8+ T cells in alopecia areata. Study-level points and caveats: Elevated clonality characterized lesional scalp relative to normal scalp, particularly in alopecia totalis/universalis. Expanded CD8+ clones among the top 100, and scalp clonality, were significantly decreased by tofacitinib.

cDNA reverse transcribed from extracted RNA served as the sequencing template. The data were produced by immunoSEQ multiplex PCR, yet TCRdb's version contains in-frame clones alone and is incomplete. Found here are about 250,000 clones, 60% of them singletons; the top ten hold more than 0.85%. Specified treatment: oral pan-JAK inhibitor, 5-10 mg twice daily. From alopecia areata patients, lesional scalp punch biopsies and peripheral blood were collected. The CDR3 spans 13 residues. Germline V lookup: CDR1 SGHTA, CDR2 FQGNSA. J gave up 8 bases and V 9 bases, and 9 bases lay outside the gene matches. The receptor was derived from a human donor with alopecia areata. Source: CD4+ T cells sorted from blood, taken around week 54, from a patient treated with tofacitinib. The rearrangement joins TRBV7-2 to TRBJ1-4, with 7 bases identical to TRBD1. In DNA form, the CDR3 reads TGTGCCAGTTCCGGGACAGTGGAGGAAAAACTGTTTTTT. This encodes CASSGTVEEKLFF. The whole variable domain, filled in from reference TRBV7-2 and TRBJ1-4, reads GAGVSQSPSNKVTEKGKDVELRCDPISGHTALYWYRQSLGQGLEFLIYFQGNSAPDKSGLPSDRFSAERTGGSVSTLTIQRTQQEDSAVYLCASSGTVEEKLFFGSGTQLSVL.